The present TCR beta chain was sequenced within a study of T cells after posttransplantation cyclophosphamide. Whole-study findings and limits: Recipient CMV seropositivity and CMV reactivation strongly tracked TRB clonality. TRB overlap between skin or GI tissue T cells and blood was limited. Donor-recipient repertoire similarity was low at 1-2 months, rising over year one.

Peripheral blood was collected from the related graft donor on the marrow donation day. Profiled with immunoSEQ multiplex PCR; TCRdb holds only in-frame clones, not every one. Here the sample spans 18,000 or so clones, around four fifths being singletons. Concerning this clone itself: No antigen is known for it.

V gave up 7 bases and J gave up 4 bases; unmatched junction bases: 4. This CDR3 is built from 14 residues. Germline values: CDR1 MNHNY, CDR2 SVGAGI (reference sequence). The chain recombines TRBV6-6 with TRBJ2-3, with TRBD2 identical over 11 bases. The clonotype comes from a man younger than 40 in good health and a related stem cell transplant donor. The specimen sequenced was memory CD4+ T cells sorted from blood. The CDR3 is CASKLAGGADTQYF. CDR3 sequence (DNA): TGTGCCAGCAAGCTAGCGGGGGGAGCAGATACGCAGTATTTT.